This entry is about one T cell receptor (beta chain). Seattle participants joined during active infection and were tracked over time. The V gene's germline CDR1 is SGHTA and CDR2 FQGNSA. Trimming shortened V by 5 bases and J by 4 bases, and 11 bases separated the two germline ends. The CDR3 runs to 13 residues. Per the study methods: From reference gene primer amplification, estimates of nucleated cell counts were derived. Only in-frame clones appear in the TCRdb table, and some are missing; sequencing was by immunoSEQ multiplex PCR. The V and J calls and clone size were taken over from that table, and D and trimming were inferred from the DNA. The sample holds over 150,000 clones; more than 75% are singletons and the top ten take under 0.7%. This record comes from a study of blood T cell repertoires in COVID-19. Study summary: Acute and convalescent COVID-19 samples came from the United States, Italy and Spain. Sources were T cells, B-cell-depleted T cells, or PBMCs; the material itself was cDNA or gDNA.

Sequenced material: peripheral blood. The chain couples TRBV7-2 to TRBJ1-1, with D maybe TRBD1 (6 bases). The TCR was taken from a man between 60 and 75 years old with COVID-19, enrolled during active disease. The CDR3 spells CASSNGQPTEAFF. DNA of the CDR3: TGTGCCAGCAGCAACGGACAGCCCACTGAAGCTTTCTTT.